The T cell receptor (beta chain) described here comes from a study of blood T cells in healthy people across ages. The germline CDR1 and CDR2 sequences are MNHEY and SVGEGT. The ends were cut back, 7 bases at V and 2 bases at J, with 9 bases in the middle. CDR3 length: 13 amino acids. A few counts support this clonotype. Next came a second PCR, run for about 6 to 12 cycles, which used a sample-barcoded 5' primer along with a J-beta primer mix. One entry per CDR3 protein results from TCRdb running MiXCR on the 5' RACE reads. This table has about 1.5 million distinct CDR3 sequences, 35% to 45% appearing once.

V and J are TRBV6-2 or TRBV6-3 and TRBJ1-5; D is uncertain. The clonotype was recovered from a young woman in good health. The specimen sequenced was blood. CDR3 protein: CASKVRGNQPQHF. CDR3 sequence (DNA): TGTGCCAGCAAAGTCCGGGGCAATCAGCCCCAGCATTTT.